The 11 T cell receptor beta chains below were found in one sample sequenced in a study of blood T cell repertoires in COVID-19. Libraries were prepared by immunoSEQ multiplex PCR; TCRdb keeps only in-frame clonotypes and omits some of them. The table lists 110,000 or so clones, about 85% of them singletons. The sample taken for sequencing was peripheral blood. The receptors come from a man aged 35-49 years with acute or convalescent COVID-19.

This chain uses TRBV7-6 with TRBJ2-3; 11 nucleotides agree with TRBD2. CDR1 is SGHVS and CDR2 is FNYEAQ in the germline V gene. Unmatched junction bases numbered 10, after V lost 5 bases and J lost 6 bases. The CDR3 is 16 amino acids. In nucleotides, the CDR3 is TGTGCCAGCAGCCTGAGGGCTAGCGGGGGGCCCGATACGCAGTATTTT. The encoded protein is CASSLRASGGPDTQYF.

The rearrangement links TRBV5-1 to TRBJ2-7; 9 bases fit TRBD1. Germline V gives CDR1 SGHRS, CDR2 YFSETQ. The CDR3 is 15 amino acids. The V gene end was trimmed by 2 bases and the J gene end by 4 bases; junction bases not matched to a gene: 7. Here the CDR3 DNA reads TGCGCCAGCAGCTTTTTACAGGGGGCATCTTACGAGCAGTACTTC. The encoded protein is CASSFLQGASYEQYF.

The chain combines TRBV19 with TRBJ2-3; 8 bases agree with TRBD2. Trimming took 0 bases from V and 1 from J; bases not matched to a gene: 9. CDR1 and CDR2 from the germline V gene are LNHDA and SQIVND (reference sequence). There are 18 residues in the CDR3. The CDR3 bases are TGTGCCAGTAGTATAGATTCCCTGGGACTAGTAGGCACAGATACGCAGTATTTT. It encodes CASSIDSLGLVGTDTQYF.

This chain connects TRBV7-9 to TRBJ2-2; no reliable D call. This CDR3 has 11 residues. The germline V gene encodes CDR1 SEHNR and CDR2 FQNEAQ (reference sequence). The germline V and J ends were trimmed by 7 bases and 6 bases, with 6 bases remaining between them. CDR3: CASTPAGELFF. The CDR3 DNA is TGTGCCAGCACCCCCGCCGGGGAGCTGTTTTTT.

This sequence joins TRBV7-9 and TRBJ2-4; a possible D gene is TRBD2 (6 bases). Germline-derived CDR1 and CDR2 are SEHNR and FQNEAQ (reference sequence). This CDR3 has 14 amino acids. Trimming pared 1 base from V and 6 bases from J, leaving 10 bases between. CDR3 sequence reads: CASSLGGDINIQYF. The CDR3 region has the DNA TGTGCCAGCAGCTTAGGGGGGGATATAAACATTCAGTACTTC.

The chain couples TRBV4-3 to TRBJ2-2; D is ambiguous. Germline V gene lookup returns CDR1 LGHNA and CDR2 YSLEER. The CDR3 spans 14 residues. V was trimmed by 0 bases and J by 6 bases, leaving 8 bases between them. The CDR3 nucleotides are TGCGCCAGCAGCCAAGAATTTCCGGCCGGGGAGCTGTTTTTT. Its protein is CASSQEFPAGELFF.

J is TRBJ1-1 and V is TRBV7-2; D gene unclear. The CDR3 contains 13 residues. V dropped 5 bases and J dropped 5 bases, with 12 bases sitting between them. The V gene's germline CDR1 is SGHTA and CDR2 FQGNSA. As DNA, the CDR3 is TGTGCCAGCAGCCCAAGAGGAGGTACTGAAGCTTTCTTT. Translating gives CASSPRGGTEAFF.

This chain joins TRBV11-1 and TRBJ1-2; D perhaps matches TRBD1 (5 bases). The V end lost 0 bases, the J end lost 2 bases, and 7 bases lay between the germline ends. Germline assignment: CDR1 SGHAT and CDR2 FQDESV (reference sequence). CDR3 length: 14 amino acids. In nucleotides, the CDR3 is TGTGCCAGCAGCTTAGCGCAGGGAAACTATGGCTACACCTTC. Its protein product is CASSLAQGNYGYTF.

The chain employs TRBV4-1 and TRBJ2-1; TRBD2 might be the D (6 bases). The CDR3 is 16 amino acids. CDR1 is MGHRA and CDR2 is YSYEKL in the germline V gene. Trimming took off 1 base at V and 12 bases at J, with 22 bases between the two ends. CDR3 sequence: CASSQGAPAGRVGQFF. CDR3 DNA sequence: TGCGCCAGCAGCCAAGGGGCCCCGGCGGGACGGGTGGGGCAGTTCTTC.

V and J are TRBV11-2 and TRBJ1-3; TRBD1 matches 9 bases. With 5 bases clipped from V and 5 bases from J, the junction kept 4 bases outside the gene matches. CDR1 is SGHAT, CDR2 FQNNGV, per germline. The CDR3 sequence is 14 residues long. CDR3 in DNA: TGTGCCAGCAGCCCGGGACAGGGACGAAACACCATATATTTT. Translated: CASSPGQGRNTIYF.

The V and J genes are TRBV18 and TRBJ2-1; no firm D call. This CDR3 has 15 amino acids. CDR1 and CDR2 (germline): KGHSH, LQKENI. Deletions cut 0 bases from V and 4 bases from J, with 10 bases between. The CDR3 DNA sequence: TGTGCCAGCTCACCACCGATTAGTTTTTACAATGAGCAGTTCTTC. This encodes CASSPPISFYNEQFF.